This TCR beta chain was captured in a study of Tregs in tolerant kidney transplant recipients. Points from the study as a whole: Biological reproducibility was not directly addressed in this study. Activated donor B cell expansion appeared to reveal the most relevant donor-specific TCRbeta repertoire. Tolerant patients' donor-specific Tregs expanded beyond overall Tregs, suggesting antigen-driven growth.

TCRdb's copy holds only in-frame clones and misses some; the assay was immunoSEQ multiplex PCR. The sample consists of 40,000 to 50,000 clones, roughly 90% of them appearing once. Notes on this clone: Its antigen remains unidentified.

The nonmyeloablative bone marrow transplants came from related graft donors, with transient mixed chimerism. Trimming took 9 bases from V and 5 from J, leaving 4 bases between them. The germline gives CDR1 MNHNS, CDR2 SASEGT. The CDR3 runs 9 residues. The V gene is TRBV6-1, the J gene TRBJ1-2, with no clear D. The TCR comes from a human patient who received a combined kidney and bone marrow transplant. Some T cells may have originated in the graft donor. Sequences were derived from CD8+ T cells from blood (PBMCs), sampled 12 months after the transplant. CDR3: CASHYGYTF. CDR3 coding DNA: TGTGCCAGTCATTATGGCTACACCTTC.